Listed below are T cell receptor beta chains from one sample, sequenced in a study of human T cells and chemical hapten exposure. TCRdb analysed the RACE reads with MiXCR anew, one entry per CDR3 protein. Of some 380,000 distinct CDR3 sequences listed, roughly 4.8% are singletons. Source: whole blood, taken in connection with sensitization to the hapten diphenylcyclopropenone (DPC). The receptors were gathered from a woman between 45 and 65 years old with alopecia areata. Some clones in this sample may be carry-over from other donors' samples. Each CDR3 is given with its conserved first and last residue. D genes are given only for firm matches.

D gene	V gene	J gene	CDR3 protein
TRBD1	TRBV4-1	TRBJ1-4	CASSRGDSATNEKLFF
-	TRBV12-3/TRBV12-4	TRBJ2-1	CASSLITWQGRYNEQFF
-	TRBV2	TRBJ2-2	CASSGQAPGELFF
TRBD1	TRBV20-1	TRBJ2-5	CSGYGTEETQYF
-	TRBV27	TRBJ1-4	CASSLGRQNEKLFF
TRBD1	TRBV19	TRBJ1-5	CASSITRDRVNQPQHF
TRBD1	TRBV12-3/TRBV12-4	TRBJ1-6	CASSSYRGGNSPLHF
TRBD2	TRBV7-3	TRBJ2-5	CASSSLAGGRETQYF
TRBD2	TRBV2	TRBJ2-7	CASSAGSGGQSYEQYF
-	TRBV3-1	TRBJ2-7	CASSQGVIYEQYF
-	TRBV20-1	TRBJ1-2	CSASTPVTTNYGYTF
-	TRBV21-1	TRBJ2-1	CASSKELERTTRYSYNEQFF
TRBD1	TRBV29-1	TRBJ1-4	CSVAPGTGKEKLFF
TRBD2	TRBV7-2	TRBJ2-1	CASSPLTGGPHNEQFF
-	TRBV7-8	TRBJ1-1	CASSLRPLNTEAFF
-	TRBV12-3/TRBV12-4	TRBJ2-7	CASSFGLTDEQYF
-	TRBV5-1	TRBJ2-7	CASSLGTHDEQYF
-	TRBV6-2/TRBV6-3	TRBJ2-1	CASSGRIHEQFF
-	TRBV6-1	TRBJ2-3	CASGGSTDTQYF
TRBD2	TRBV7-9	TRBJ2-7	CASSSPTSGREYYHEQYF
TRBD1	TRBV12-3/TRBV12-4	TRBJ2-4	CASSPTGDLTKNIQYF
-	TRBV5-6	TRBJ1-5	CASSLDGLGGNQPQHF
TRBD1	TRBV7-8	TRBJ1-2	CASSAGTALGGYTF
-	TRBV6-5	TRBJ1-4	CASRSRGGVREKLFF
TRBD2	TRBV7-2	TRBJ2-5	CASSLELAEETQYF
TRBD1	TRBV29-1	TRBJ2-7	CSVVTPPGQGALEQYF
TRBD2	TRBV7-2	TRBJ2-1	CASSPGTNNEQFF
TRBD2	TRBV7-9	TRBJ2-1	CASSTPGLGYNEQFF
-	TRBV20-1	TRBJ2-4	CSAITTDRLAKNIQYF
-	TRBV9	TRBJ1-6	CASSGDIRDSPLHF
TRBD2	TRBV5-6	TRBJ2-1	CASSTTSGGYNEQFF
TRBD1	TRBV20-1	TRBJ1-3	CSARDYTGQIYF
TRBD1	TRBV29-1	TRBJ2-3	CSVTTGGNTDTQYF